The rows below give T cell receptor beta chains drawn from one sample of a study of T cell changes during pregnancy in multiple sclerosis. Libraries were prepared by immunoSEQ multiplex PCR; TCRdb keeps only in-frame clonotypes and omits some of them. The sample carries over 50,000 clones, roughly 90% recorded once. Material: peripheral blood, obtained in the first trimester of pregnancy. These receptors came from a female donor with multiple sclerosis, enrolled in a pregnancy study. Each CDR3 is given with its conserved first and last residue. The order of the fields is V gene, D gene, clone size, J gene, CDR3 DNA, CDR3 protein. The D gene is left open where the match is weak. Size tells how often a clone was seen (once, few, many) or the class of an expanded clone, and some rows leave it out.

TRBV4-1,NA,NA,TRBJ2-7,TGCGCCAGCAGCCTCGGTCCAGGGGCGAAGTGGCCCGAGCAGTACTTC,CASSLGPGAKWPEQYF
TRBV7-8,TRBD1,NA,TRBJ2-5,TGTGCCAGCAGCCCCGGGACAGGGGGGTACCAAGAGACCCAGTACTTC,CASSPGTGGYQETQYF
TRBV10-1,TRBD2,once,TRBJ2-3,TGCGCCAGCAGTGGAGGGCTGTCGACTAGCGGGATCACAGATACGCAGTATTTT,CASSGGLSTSGITDTQYF
TRBV6-1,NA,NA,TRBJ1-3,TGTGCCAGCAGTGAAGAGCTTCACTCTGGAAACACCATATATTTT,CASSEELHSGNTIYF
TRBV18,NA,NA,TRBJ2-7,TGTGCCAGCTCACCTGGGGCAGGGCAGTCGGACGAGCAGTACTTC,CASSPGAGQSDEQYF
TRBV7-2,NA,NA,TRBJ2-1,TGTGCCAGCAGCCCAGAGGTGGCAGGGCATGAGCAGTTCTTC,CASSPEVAGHEQFF
TRBV9,NA,many,TRBJ2-2,TGTGCCAGCAGCTCTAGGGACTTGGGGGGCGGGGAGCTGTTTTTT,CASSSRDLGGGELFF
TRBV25-1,TRBD1,NA,TRBJ2-7,TGTGCCAGCAGTGTGGGGACAGGCTCCGAGCAGTACTTC,CASSVGTGSEQYF
TRBV6-5,NA,NA,TRBJ2-1,TGTGCCAGCAGTTACGACATCAAAAAATCCTACAATGAGCAGTTCTTC,CASSYDIKKSYNEQFF
TRBV5-1,TRBD2,NA,TRBJ2-5,TGCGCCAGCAGCTTGGGATTAGCGGGAGAATCTCGAGGAGAGACCCAGTACTTC,CASSLGLAGESRGETQYF
TRBV2,TRBD2,NA,TRBJ2-3,TGTGCCAGCAAAACGACGGCGGGGAGGGGCACAGATACGCAGTATTTT,CASKTTAGRGTDTQYF
TRBV10-1,NA,NA,TRBJ1-2,TGCGCCAGCAGTGACGACACCGACTATGGCTACACCTTC,CASSDDTDYGYTF
TRBV9,TRBD2,NA,TRBJ2-7,TGTGCCAGCAGCACCGGGACTAGCGGGAGGGCCTTCGAGCAGTACTTC,CASSTGTSGRAFEQYF
TRBV2,NA,NA,TRBJ1-4,TGTGCCAGCAGTGAACTGGCAGGTCTTGAAAAACTGTTTTTT,CASSELAGLEKLFF
TRBV29-1,NA,NA,TRBJ2-2,TGCAGCGTCGAGCGACGGGCGAACACCGGGGAGCTGTTTTTT,CSVERRANTGELFF
TRBV7-9,NA,NA,TRBJ2-1,TGTGCCAGCAGCTCCCTCTTCACTAGTACGAATATCGATGAGCAGTTCTTC,CASSSLFTSTNIDEQFF
TRBV5-5,NA,once,TRBJ1-1,TGTGCCAGCAGCTTGAGCCAGGTGAACACTGAAGCTTTCTTT,CASSLSQVNTEAFF
TRBV19,TRBD1,NA,TRBJ1-1,TGTGCCAGTAGTAACCGGGACAGGACTGAAGCTTTCTTT,CASSNRDRTEAFF
TRBV7-9,NA,NA,TRBJ2-1,TGTGCCAGCAGCTTAGCTCTACTTGGCGGGCACTCCTACAATGAGCAGTTCTTC,CASSLALLGGHSYNEQFF
TRBV7-2,NA,NA,TRBJ2-5,TGTGCCAGCAGCTTAGTCAGGGAAGAGACCCAGTACTTC,CASSLVREETQYF
TRBV2,NA,NA,TRBJ2-2,TGTGCCAGCAGTGTGTGGACTAACGCCCAGGGAGACACCGGGGAGCTGTTTTTT,CASSVWTNAQGDTGELFF
TRBV5-4,TRBD1,NA,TRBJ1-2,TGTGCCAGCAGCCGAGACAGGGAAGGCTATGGCTACACCTTC,CASSRDREGYGYTF
TRBV6-4,NA,NA,TRBJ2-2,TGTGCCAGCTCTCCCGGGAGCGCCGGGGAGCTGTTTTTT,CASSPGSAGELFF
TRBV27,TRBD2,few,TRBJ2-7,TGTGCCAGCAGTCATCCAGCGGGAGGGCTCTACGAGCAGTACTTC,CASSHPAGGLYEQYF
TRBV5-1,TRBD2,NA,TRBJ2-7,TGCGCCAGCAGCTGGACTAGCGGGAGCTCCTACGAGCAGTACTTC,CASSWTSGSSYEQYF
TRBV6-1,NA,NA,TRBJ1-5,TGTGCCAGCAGTGCCATCAGTCAGGGGAATCAGCCCCAGCATTTT,CASSAISQGNQPQHF
TRBV30,NA,once,TRBJ2-2,TGTGCCTGGAAACAGGGTTTCGGCACCGGGGAGCTGTTTTTT,CAWKQGFGTGELFF
TRBV6-5,TRBD2,NA,TRBJ2-3,TGTGCCAGCAGTTACTGGGCGGGAGGGCCGGGAGATACGCAGTATTTT,CASSYWAGGPGDTQYF
TRBV18,NA,NA,TRBJ1-5,TGTGCCAGCTCACCATCCGACTTCAATCAGCCCCAGCATTTT,CASSPSDFNQPQHF
TRBV7-9,NA,NA,TRBJ1-3,TGTGCCATCCCTGGGAGGGCTGGAAACACCATATATTTT,CAIPGRAGNTIYF
TRBV12-5,NA,NA,TRBJ2-1,TGTGCTAGTGGTTCTGGGGGGTATCTTCACAATGAGCAGTTCTTC,CASGSGGYLHNEQFF
TRBV5-1,TRBD2,NA,TRBJ2-7,TGCGCCAGCAGCCCTTTTACTAGCGGGAGGGCCGGGAACGAGCAGTACTTC,CASSPFTSGRAGNEQYF
TRBV7-3,TRBD2,NA,TRBJ2-1,TGTGCCAGCAGCTATAGCGGGGCCTACAATGAGCAGTTCTTC,CASSYSGAYNEQFF
TRBV28,TRBD1,NA,TRBJ1-2,TGTGCCAGCAGTTCTCAGGGGGCCTATGGCTACACCTTC,CASSSQGAYGYTF
TRBV4-1,TRBD2,NA,TRBJ2-3,TGCGCCAGCAGCTGGGCTAGCGGGAGGGCAGAGACGCAGTATTTT,CASSWASGRAETQYF
TRBV6-1,NA,NA,TRBJ2-1,TGTGCCAGCAGTGATTACGGGAATGAGCAGTTCTTC,CASSDYGNEQFF
TRBV7-9,TRBD1,once,TRBJ2-7,TGTGCCAGCAGCTTCCGACAGGGGGCCTACGAGCAGTACTTC,CASSFRQGAYEQYF
TRBV7-9,NA,NA,TRBJ2-5,TGTGCCAGCAGCTTTCCCCCCTCCCAAGAGACCCAGTACTTC,CASSFPPSQETQYF
TRBV27,TRBD2,NA,TRBJ2-1,TGTGCCAGCAGACTAGCGGGAGGGCCCGGGTATGAGCAGTTCTTC,CASRLAGGPGYEQFF
TRBV6-4,NA,NA,TRBJ2-1,TGTGCCAGCAGCGACACCGAGCGCAATGAGCAGTTCTTC,CASSDTERNEQFF
TRBV4-1,NA,once,TRBJ1-5,TGCGCCAGCAGCCAAGTCCCGGGAAATAGCAATCAGCCCCAGCATTTT,CASSQVPGNSNQPQHF